This TCR beta chain was captured in a study of cytomegalovirus exposure and HLA in healthy donors. The PCR made use of 60 Vbeta and 13 Jbeta primers. Generated by immunoSEQ multiplex PCR, the TCRdb table keeps only in-frame clones and is missing some. This repertoire shows 110,000 to 150,000 clones, about 74% found once; its top ten account for about 1.8%. As to this clone: Antigen: not known. The junction departs from the called germline gene at one end, perhaps through a read error.

Findings and caveats of the study: Links to common viral pathogens appeared, in a later analysis, for several of the most significant clusters. Accurate predictions that matched the HLA-A and HLA-B alleles of most subjects were reportedly made from TCR beta sequences. What was likely a sequencing artifact was a cluster of highly shared sequence variants. Some V segments could not be told apart, so they were left out, TRBV6-2 and TRBV6-3 among them.

The CDR3 runs 13 residues. Germline CDR1 KGHSH, CDR2 LQKENI. The specimen was PBMCs. The chain uses TRBV18 and TRBJ1-2, with 7 bases lining up with TRBD1. This TCR was sampled from a woman aged 40 to 50 in good health and CMV-seronegative. The CDR3 loop is CASSRDRDFLLLF. The CDR3 nucleotides read TGTGCCAGCTCACGCGACAGGGACTTCTTACTACTCTTC.